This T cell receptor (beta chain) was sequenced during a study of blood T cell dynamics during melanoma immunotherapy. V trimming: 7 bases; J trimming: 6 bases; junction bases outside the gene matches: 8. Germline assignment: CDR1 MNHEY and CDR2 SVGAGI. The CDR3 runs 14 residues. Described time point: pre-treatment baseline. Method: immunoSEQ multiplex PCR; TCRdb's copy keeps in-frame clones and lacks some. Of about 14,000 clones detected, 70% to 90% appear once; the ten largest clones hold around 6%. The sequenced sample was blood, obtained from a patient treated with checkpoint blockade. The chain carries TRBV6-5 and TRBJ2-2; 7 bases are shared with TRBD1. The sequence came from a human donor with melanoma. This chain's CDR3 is CASTTGVFPGELFF. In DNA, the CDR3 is TGTGCCAGCACTACAGGGGTGTTCCCCGGGGAGCTGTTTTTT.